This passage covers 20 T cell receptor beta chains from one sample sequenced in a study of blood T cell repertoires in COVID-19. Clones were read by immunoSEQ multiplex PCR, and TCRdb kept only the in-frame ones, dropping some. The sample includes around 97,000 clones, nearly 90% seen only once; the top ten take approximately 3.1%. Sequencing input: peripheral blood. These receptors originate from a man in his forties or fifties in a cohort sampled during active COVID-19.

V and J are TRBV2 and TRBJ2-1; 16 bases align to TRBD2. The CDR3 contains 14 residues. V was pared by 6 bases and J by 8 bases, with 1 base of the junction left unmatched. CDR1 is SNHLY, CDR2 FYNNEI, per germline. CDR3 sequence reads: CASRGLAGGDEQFF. The CDR3 region has the DNA TGTGCCAGCAGGGGACTAGCGGGGGGGGATGAGCAGTTCTTC.

This chain joins TRBV5-1 and TRBJ1-6, with 7 bases aligning to TRBD1. Germline CDR1 reads SGHRS; CDR2 reads YFSETQ. The CDR3 runs to 16 residues. V lost 0 bases, J lost 5 bases, and 5 bases stayed unmatched. The CDR3 reads CASSLADRVDNSPLHF. In nucleotides, the CDR3 is TGCGCCAGCAGCTTGGCCGACAGGGTCGATAATTCACCCCTCCACTTT.

The V gene is TRBV12-3 or TRBV12-4, the J gene TRBJ2-3; D remains unclear. Trimming shortened V by 4 bases and J by 4 bases, and 6 bases separated the two germline ends. This CDR3 has 12 residues. The CDR3 coding sequence is TGTGCCAGCAGTTACATCCCAGATACGCAGTATTTT. Protein: CASSYIPDTQYF.

This clone occurred a few times. The CDR3 nucleotides are TGTGCCAGCAGCCAAGGTGGGGCAACCGGGGAGCTGTTTTTT. Its translation: CASSQGGATGELFF. The V and J genes are TRBV3-1 (or the pseudogene TRBV3-2) and TRBJ2-2; D is perhaps TRBD1 (5 bases). V was shortened by 1 base and J by 5 bases, with 8 bases between the two germline ends. Germline assignment: CDR1 LGHDT and CDR2 YNNKEL (reference sequence). The CDR3 length is 14 residues.

V usage is TRBV27 and J usage is TRBJ1-1; a possible D gene is TRBD1 (5 bases). The V end lost 0 bases, the J end lost 5 bases, and 16 bases lay between the germline ends. CDR1 and CDR2 from the germline V gene are MNHEY and SMNVEV (reference sequence). CDR3 size: 16 residues. CDR3 sequence: CASSLSPGRVSTEAFF. The DNA of the CDR3 is TGTGCCAGCAGTTTATCCCCCGGCAGGGTCTCGACTGAAGCTTTCTTT.

This rearrangement joins TRBV5-8 to TRBJ1-4; 11 positions match TRBD1. The CDR3 extends over 15 amino acids. Germline values: CDR1 SGHTS, CDR2 YDEGEE. Trimming took 3 bases from V and 8 from J; bases not matched to a gene: 6. The CDR3 region is CASSYRDRGIEKLFF. Here the CDR3 DNA reads TGTGCCAGCAGCTACCGGGACAGGGGGATCGAAAAACTGTTTTTT.

The chain couples TRBV7-2 to TRBJ2-1, with D maybe TRBD2 (7 bases). CDR3 length equals 15 residues. The germline V gene has CDR1 SGHTA and CDR2 FQGNSA. V lost 5 bases, J lost 7 bases, and 18 bases lay in between. CDR3 amino acids: CASSPRTGGHNEQFF. In nucleotides, the CDR3 is TGTGCCAGCAGCCCCCGGACGGGGGGCCATAATGAGCAGTTCTTC.

This clone has a single count. The J gene is TRBJ1-2, the V gene TRBV9; 10 nucleotides line up with TRBD1. Trimming cost V 4 bases and J 5 bases; bases outside gene matches: 5. This CDR3 comprises 14 residues. Per germline, CDR1 SGDLS and CDR2 YYNGEE. The CDR3 coding sequence is TGTGCCAGCAGCCCGGGACAGGGGTCATATGGCTACACCTTC. Translation gives CASSPGQGSYGYTF.

This clone has only a few counts. The rearrangement links TRBV9 to TRBJ2-3; 11 bases are a match to TRBD1. Germline loops: CDR1 SGDLS, CDR2 YYNGEE. Trimming took 3 bases from V and 4 from J; bases not matched to a gene: 7. CDR3 length: 16 residues. CDR3 DNA: TGTGCCAGCAGCGGGACAGGGGGCGCGAGGCCAGATACGCAGTATTTT. This gives the protein CASSGTGGARPDTQYF.

The CDR3 sequence: CAISTTSGVNNEQFF. The CDR3 region has the DNA TGTGCCATCAGTACGACTAGCGGGGTAAACAATGAGCAGTTCTTC. The rearrangement uses TRBV10-3 and TRBJ2-1; 11 nucleotides align to TRBD2. V lost 5 bases to trimming and J lost 5 bases; unmatched junction nucleotides: 5. Germline V lookup: CDR1 ENHRY, CDR2 SYGVKD. The CDR3 length is 15 residues.

The genes are TRBV11-3 and TRBJ2-3; 15 bases are a match to TRBD2. This CDR3 spans 18 amino acids. CDR1 is SGHNT, CDR2 YENEEA, per germline. Unmatched junction bases numbered 8, after V lost 4 bases and J lost 3 bases. The CDR3 loop reads CASSSFPGLAGGTDTQYF. The CDR3 DNA sequence: TGTGCCAGCAGCTCCTTCCCAGGACTAGCGGGGGGGACAGATACGCAGTATTTT. Complete variable domain (other parts from reference TRBV11-3 and TRBJ2-3): EAGVVQSPRYKIIEKKQPVAFWCNPISGHNTLYWYLQNLGQGPELLIRYENEEAVDDSQLPKDRFSAERLKGVDSTLKIQPAELGDSAVYLCASSSFPGLAGGTDTQYFGPGTRLTVL.

The chain joins TRBV10-3 to TRBJ2-5; 8 bases agree with TRBD2. The V segment lost 10 bases and the J segment 4 bases; nucleotides outside the gene matches: 17. The germline V gene encodes CDR1 ENHRY and CDR2 SYGVKD. This CDR3 spans 16 amino acids. CDR3 in DNA: TGTGCCACCAAGGGAAGGGGCGGGGGGATCTCAGAGACCCAGTACTTC. Translated, it gives CATKGRGGGISETQYF.

This clone was observed once. This chain links TRBV2 with TRBJ1-6; TRBD1 matches at 7 bases. Trimming took 7 bases from V and 7 from J; bases not matched to a gene: 10. The germline V gene has CDR1 SNHLY and CDR2 FYNNEI. The CDR3 is 15 amino acids. CDR3 residues: CASTKGQISNSPLHF. The CDR3 DNA reads as TGTGCCAGCACCAAGGGACAGATTTCGAATTCACCCCTCCACTTT.

The CDR3 DNA reads as TGTGCCAGCAGCGTAGGACAGGCCGTCGGATATGGCTACACCTTC. This codes for CASSVGQAVGYGYTF. V and J are TRBV9 and TRBJ1-2; TRBD1 might be the D (6 bases). The CDR3 spans 15 residues. V was trimmed by 0 bases and J by 5 bases, leaving 14 bases between them. Germline CDR1 is SGDLS and CDR2 is YYNGEE.

The chain is built from TRBV4-1 and TRBJ2-1; maybe TRBD1 (6 bases). V was cut by 1 base and J by 7 bases, with 20 bases left in between. The CDR3 totals 17 residues. CDR1 is MGHRA, CDR2 YSYEKL, per germline. The CDR3 loop reads CASSQVPTGPVGNEQFF. CDR3 coding DNA: TGCGCCAGCAGCCAAGTCCCCACAGGGCCTGTCGGGAATGAGCAGTTCTTC.

This clone was seen a single time. V usage is TRBV6-5 and J usage is TRBJ1-2, with D unclear. The CDR3 runs to 13 residues. V lost 4 bases and J 5 bases, leaving 11 bases between the germline ends. Looked up from germline, CDR1 is MNHEY and CDR2 is SVGAGI. CDR3 sequence: CASSLTVDYGYTF. The CDR3, as DNA: TGTGCCAGCAGTTTAACGGTTGATTATGGCTACACCTTC.

This sequence joins TRBV13 and TRBJ1-3; D is perhaps TRBD1 (6 bases). The V end was cut by 5 bases, the J end by 2 bases, with 7 bases between. Germline V gene lookup returns CDR1 PRHDT and CDR2 FYEKMQ (reference sequence). This CDR3 has 13 residues. The CDR3 here is CASSQGTGNTIYF. CDR3 DNA: TGTGCCAGCAGCCAGGGGACTGGAAACACCATATATTTT.

This rearrangement joins TRBV5-6 to TRBJ2-3; 7 bases map to TRBD1. With V trimmed by 1 base and J by 6 bases, 5 bases remained unmatched. The germline V gene has CDR1 SGHDT and CDR2 YYEEEE. This CDR3 is built from 14 residues. The CDR3 DNA follows: TGTGCCAGCAGCTTGTTCGACAGGGCGGATACGCAGTATTTT. Translating it yields CASSLFDRADTQYF.

Points on this clone: The sample carries other DNA sequences with the same CDR3. This sequence joins TRBV5-1 and TRBJ1-1; D is ambiguous. The CDR3 extends over 13 amino acids. Germline CDR1 and CDR2: SGHRS and YFSETQ. V gave up 1 base and J gave up 1 base, with 5 bases separating them. The CDR3 spells CASSLTGNTEAFF. In DNA form, the CDR3 reads TGCGCCAGCAGCTTGACGGGGAACACTGAAGCTTTCTTT.

The genes are TRBV20-1 and TRBJ1-1; D may be TRBD1 (5 bases). The V gene lost 3 bases and the J gene lost 1 base, with 12 bases spanning the gap. Per the germline V gene, CDR1 is DFQATT and CDR2 is SNEGSKA (reference sequence). The CDR3 is 14 amino acids. CDR3 DNA: TGCAGTGCTAGTTATGGGGGAGGGAACACTGAAGCTTTCTTT. Protein sequence: CSASYGGGNTEAFF.